These 26 T cell receptor beta chains were sequenced from one sample in a study of T-cell memory formation after mild COVID-19. Each CDR3 protein is one row after TCRdb ran MiXCR on the 5' RACE reads. The repertoire has more than 300,000 distinct CDR3 sequences, roughly an eighth of them found once; the top ten carry 20% to 25%. The sample comprised PBMCs or a T cell subset sorted from them (not recorded which). Receptor source: a man between 18 and 35 years old who had mild COVID-19 (a few samples of this study predate the infection). Cell type and time point are not known.

This clonotype has a handful of counts. This chain links TRBV20-1 with TRBJ2-1; 14 nucleotides align to TRBD2. The CDR3 loop spans 15 amino acids. The ends lost 3 bases at V and 7 bases at J; junction bases unmatched: 5. Germline V gene sequence: CDR1 DFQATT, CDR2 SNEGSKA (reference sequence). The CDR3 sequence: CSARGTSGGRNEQFF. The CDR3, as DNA: TGCAGTGCTAGGGGGACTAGCGGGGGTCGGAATGAGCAGTTCTTC.

This clonotype was recorded at least ten times. This chain joins TRBV3-1 and TRBJ2-7, with D uncertain. Between the trimmed V and J ends, which lost 2 bases and 9 bases, there was a span of 11 bases. Germline loops: CDR1 LGHDT, CDR2 YNNKEL (reference sequence). The CDR3 length is 12 residues. The CDR3 spells CASSQLGQRQYV. Written as DNA, the CDR3 is TGTGCCAGCAGCCAATTGGGCCAGCGGCAGTACGTC.

This clonotype was seen a few times. The J gene is TRBJ1-1, the V gene TRBV5-1; TRBD1 matches at 7 bases. CDR1 is SGHRS, CDR2 YFSETQ, per germline. Germline trimming cut 0 bases from V and 5 bases from J; bases unmatched to any gene: 7. This CDR3 has 15 residues. CDR3 DNA sequence: TGCGCCAGCAGCTTGGAGGCCAGGGGGGTGACTGAAGCTTTCTTT. It translates to CASSLEARGVTEAFF.

The chain recombines TRBV9 with TRBJ2-7; D unclear. Germline values: CDR1 SGDLS, CDR2 YYNGEE. The CDR3 has 15 amino acids. V shed 0 bases and J shed 4 bases, with 14 bases lying between them. CDR3 residues: CASSVDPDTDYEQYF. CDR3 sequence (DNA): TGTGCCAGCAGCGTAGATCCGGATACCGATTACGAGCAGTACTTC. Full variable domain (missing parts from reference TRBV9 and TRBJ2-7): DSGVTQTPKHLITATGQRVTLRCSPRSGDLSVYWYQQSLDQGLQFLIQYYNGEERAKGNILERFSAQQFPDLHSELNLSSLELGDSALYFCASSVDPDTDYEQYFGPGTRLTVT.

This chain links TRBV12-3 or TRBV12-4 with TRBJ2-7; D uncertain. Trimming pared 5 bases from V and 7 bases from J, leaving 18 bases between. The length of the CDR3 is 14 residues. The CDR3 reads CASSLIKGWGEQYF. The CDR3 region has the DNA TGTGCCAGCAGTCTAATTAAGGGTTGGGGAGAGCAGTACTTC.

This sequence joins TRBV7-3 and TRBJ2-5; D may match TRBD1 or TRBD2 (6 bases each). The V gene's germline CDR1 is SGHTA and CDR2 FQGTGA. The CDR3 loop spans 15 amino acids. Trimming removed 5 bases from V and 5 bases from J, with 18 bases in between. In DNA form, the CDR3 reads TGTGCCAGCAGCCCCGGAGGGGGGCGAGACGAGACCCAGTACTTC. Protein: CASSPGGGRDETQYF.

This clonotype turned up a few times. This sequence joins TRBV5-1 and TRBJ2-1, with TRBD2 matching 11 bases. CDR1 and CDR2 (germline): SGHRS, YFSETQ. The V gene end was trimmed by 5 bases and the J gene end by 0 bases; junction bases not matched to a gene: 4. The CDR3 sequence is 16 residues long. The CDR3 reads CASRTSGASSYNEQFF. The DNA of the CDR3 is TGCGCCAGCAGGACTAGCGGGGCGAGCTCCTACAATGAGCAGTTCTTC.

The chain employs TRBV12-5 and TRBJ2-5; unclear D gene. The length of the CDR3 is 13 residues. CDR1 and CDR2 (germline): LGHNT, FRNRAP. V was clipped by 4 bases and J by 5 bases, with 11 bases between them. The DNA of the CDR3 is TGTGCTAGTGGTTCCTGGACGACGGAGACCCAGTACTTC. Its protein is CASGSWTTETQYF. The full variable domain, with the rest looked up from reference TRBV12-5 and TRBJ2-5, is DARVTQTPRHKVTEMGQEVTMRCQPILGHNTVFWYRQTMMQGLELLAYFRNRAPLDDSGMPKDRFSAEMPDATLATLKIQPSEPRDSAVYFCASGSWTTETQYFGPGTRLLVL.

This clonotype was seen at least ten times. This chain uses TRBV5-1 with TRBJ1-3, with D unresolved. The V gene lost 3 bases and the J gene lost 8 bases, with 18 bases spanning the gap. The CDR3 is made up of 15 amino acids. Germline loops: CDR1 SGHRS, CDR2 YFSETQ. Here the CDR3 DNA reads TGCGCCAGCAGCTCCGGGCGAGGTGGGTCGGACACCATATATTTT. Its protein is CASSSGRGGSDTIYF.

The chain recombines TRBV2 with TRBJ1-2, with no clear D. The V and J ends lost 6 bases and 8 bases respectively, with 19 bases between them. The V gene's germline CDR1 is SNHLY and CDR2 FYNNEI. The CDR3 consists of 14 residues. The CDR3 sequence is CASREAGQAGGYTF. CDR3 in DNA: TGTGCCAGCAGGGAGGCCGGGCAGGCCGGGGGCTACACCTTC.

In the case of this clonotype: Relative to the germline gene, one junction end is altered; a read error may explain this. The V and J genes are TRBV7-3 and TRBJ2-5; D possibly uses TRBD1 or TRBD2 (5 bases each). Germline V gene data show CDR1 as SGHTA and CDR2 as FQGTGA. This CDR3 is built from 14 residues. CDR3 loop: CASRAPGIQETQYF. The CDR3, as DNA: TGTGCAAGCAGGGCACCGGGAATCCAAGAGACCCAGTACTTC.

There are a few counts of this clonotype. The V gene is TRBV18, the J gene TRBJ2-1; 14 bases fit TRBD2. Germline V gene sequence: CDR1 KGHSH, CDR2 LQKENI. This CDR3 is built from 16 residues. Losses at the gene ends were 6 bases for V and 2 bases for J; bases not matched to a gene: 3. The CDR3 DNA sequence: TGTGCCAGCTCTTCGGGACTAGCGGGGGCCTACAATGAGCAGTTCTTC. The encoded protein is CASSSGLAGAYNEQFF.

This chain connects TRBV7-3 to TRBJ2-1; D is possibly TRBD2 (5 bases). Germline lookup yields CDR1 SGHTA and CDR2 FQGTGA. CDR3 length: 14 amino acids. Trimming cost V 5 bases and J 6 bases, with 14 bases left between them. In nucleotides, the CDR3 is TGTGCCAGCAGCGCGGCGATAGGAGGCAATGAGCAGTTCTTC. This sequence encodes CASSAAIGGNEQFF. Supplemented by reference TRBV7-3 and TRBJ2-1, the full variable domain reads GAGVSQTPSNKVTEKGKYVELRCDPISGHTALYWYRQSLGQGPEFLIYFQGTGAADDSGLPNDRFFAVRPEGSVSTLKIQRTERGDSAVYLCASSAAIGGNEQFFGPGTRLTVL.

This clonotype was recorded a few times. CDR3 DNA sequence: TGTGCCACTAGACAGCCCAACTCCTACGAGCAGTACGTC. Translated: CATRQPNSYEQYV. This rearrangement joins TRBV10-3 to TRBJ2-7, with D maybe TRBD1 (5 bases). This CDR3 comprises 13 residues. Germline loops: CDR1 ENHRY, CDR2 SYGVKD. V was pared by 10 bases and J by 0 bases, with 13 bases between.

The rearrangement uses TRBV24-1 and TRBJ2-3, with 7 bases identical to TRBD1. V lost 3 bases, J lost 4 bases, and 6 bases stayed unmatched. Germline V gene lookup returns CDR1 KGHDR and CDR2 SFDVKD. This CDR3 is 15 amino acids long. CDR3 amino acids: CATSDVAQGADTQYF. CDR3 sequence (DNA): TGTGCCACCAGTGATGTTGCCCAGGGGGCAGATACGCAGTATTTT.

This clonotype turned up a few times. In DNA form, the CDR3 reads TGTGCCTGGAGTTCCTCGACTCCTGACAATGAGCAGTTCTTC. It codes for CAWSSSTPDNEQFF. This rearrangement joins TRBV30 to TRBJ2-1; D uncertain. The V and J ends lost 2 bases and 5 bases respectively, with 13 bases between them. The CDR3 sequence is 14 residues long. Germline lookup yields CDR1 GTSNPN and CDR2 SVGIG (reference sequence).

This chain joins TRBV25-1 and TRBJ1-2; 7 nucleotides agree with TRBD1. The trim removed 2 bases at V and 4 bases at J, leaving 4 bases unmatched. CDR1 and CDR2 from the germline V gene are MGHDK and SYGVNS. The CDR3 is 14 residues long. CDR3 region: CASSERGPPYGYTF. The CDR3 DNA reads as TGTGCCAGCAGTGAAAGGGGGCCCCCCTATGGCTACACCTTC.

The chain joins TRBV9 to TRBJ1-2; TRBD1 might be the D (5 bases). In germline, CDR1 is SGDLS, CDR2 YYNGEE. The V end lost 4 bases, the J end lost 3 bases, and 13 bases lay between the germline ends. CDR3 length: 14 residues. The DNA for the CDR3 is TGTGCCAGCAGCCCCCTGGGGGGGGACTATGGCTACACCTTC. This gives the protein CASSPLGGDYGYTF.

CDR3 in DNA: TGTGCCAGCAGCTTAGAAGGGACAGCATTTGTTCAGCCCCAGCATTTT. Encoded protein: CASSLEGTAFVQPQHF. The chain is built from TRBV7-8 and TRBJ1-5, with 7 bases that match TRBD1. Germline lookup yields CDR1 SGHVS and CDR2 FQNEAQ. J lost 6 bases, V lost 1 base, and 9 bases had no gene match. CDR3 length: 16 residues.

This clonotype was seen ten or more times. The chain recombines TRBV4-3 with TRBJ2-7; D may match TRBD1 or TRBD2 (5 bases each). Trimming removed 0 bases from V and 6 bases from J, with 21 bases in between. The CDR3 has 17 residues. Germline CDR1 is LGHNA and CDR2 is YSLEER. Written as DNA, the CDR3 is TGCGCCAGCAGCCAAGATTTTTCCGGGACCGAGCTTTTCGAGCAGTACTTC. Residues: CASSQDFSGTELFEQYF.

This clonotype was observed a handful of times. The chain is built from TRBV7-9 and TRBJ2-3; D is uncertain. From germline, CDR1 is SEHNR and CDR2 FQNEAQ (reference sequence). The CDR3 is 16 amino acids. The ends were cut back, 4 bases at V and 2 bases at J, with 16 bases in the middle. The DNA of the CDR3 is TGTGCCAGCAGCTCCAGCCCCAACCCCACCACAGATACGCAGTATTTT. Encoded protein: CASSSSPNPTTDTQYF. The variable domain in full, completed from reference TRBV7-9 and TRBJ2-3, reads DTGVSQNPRHKITKRGQNVTFRCDPISEHNRLYWYRQTLGQGPEFLTYFQNEAQLEKSRLLSDRFSAERPKGSFSTLEIQRTEQGDSAMYLCASSSSPNPTTDTQYFGPGTRLTVL.

This clonotype was seen more than once but under ten times. The chain has TRBV7-2 and TRBJ1-6; D is ambiguous. The CDR3 covers 13 residues. Germline V gene sequence: CDR1 SGHTA, CDR2 FQGNSA. V lost 5 bases to trimming and J lost 6 bases, with 8 bases between them. In nucleotides, the CDR3 is TGTGCCAGCAGCGATAGAGTTAATTCACCCCTCCACTTT. Translated: CASSDRVNSPLHF.

In this sample, this clonotype turned up a few times. The V and J genes are TRBV20-1 and TRBJ2-3; weak D call: TRBD2 (6 bases). The CDR3 spans 15 residues. V gave up 5 bases and J gave up 3 bases, with 18 bases separating them. The germline V gene encodes CDR1 DFQATT and CDR2 SNEGSKA (reference sequence). Here the CDR3 reads CSALDLAHRTDTQYF. DNA of the CDR3: TGCAGTGCTTTGGATCTAGCGCATCGGACAGATACGCAGTATTTT.

The rearrangement links TRBV6-6 to TRBJ1-2; 7 nucleotides line up with TRBD1. The CDR3 covers 22 residues. CDR1 is MNHNY and CDR2 is SVGAGI in the germline V gene (reference sequence). With V trimmed by 6 bases and J by 5 bases, 33 bases remained unmatched. Here the CDR3 reads CASRPKEGQLHYQSSAPYGYTF. The CDR3 coding sequence is TGTGCCAGCAGACCTAAGGAGGGACAGCTCCATTACCAATCATCGGCCCCGTATGGCTACACCTTC.

The rearrangement joins TRBV6-5 to TRBJ1-2, with D maybe TRBD1 (5 bases). The CDR3 is 16 amino acids. Germline V gene data show CDR1 as MNHEY and CDR2 as SVGAGI. V was cut by 2 bases and J by 4 bases, with 17 bases left in between. The CDR3 here is CASSYGPGRVSYGYTF. The CDR3 DNA is TGTGCCAGCAGTTACGGGCCGGGGCGGGTGAGCTATGGCTACACCTTC.

This chain connects TRBV20-1 to TRBJ2-2; D uncertain. Germline V gene lookup returns CDR1 DFQATT and CDR2 SNEGSKA (reference sequence). The CDR3 loop spans 14 amino acids. The V and J ends lost 3 bases and 4 bases respectively, with 12 bases between them. The CDR3 protein is CSARNQRGTGELFF. DNA of the CDR3: TGCAGTGCTAGGAACCAGCGTGGCACCGGGGAGCTGTTTTTT.